Detailed here is one T cell receptor beta chain. A read error is likely here: a far larger clone is one base away. This specimen comes from a study of shared clonotypes between healthy human individuals. The overall study: CD4 naive and CD4 memory each took three plates per donor, while CD8 naive took two and CD8 memory one.

CDR1 is SGHDT and CDR2 is YYEEEE in the germline V gene. This CDR3 is built from 13 residues. Data came from immunoSEQ multiplex PCR; TCRdb stores just in-frame clones and leaves some out. The repertoire holds under 1,100,000 clones, with more than 60% as singletons. The V and J genes are TRBV5-6 and TRBJ1-3; D not resolved. The TCR sequence derives from a man between 18 and 29 years old in good health. Sequenced sample: memory CD4+ T cells sorted from blood. Specified subset: CD45RA-negative fraction. The CDR3 loop is CAGSLVEGNTIYF. CDR3 sequence (DNA): TGTGCCGGCAGCTTGGTTGAAGGAAACACCATATATTTT.